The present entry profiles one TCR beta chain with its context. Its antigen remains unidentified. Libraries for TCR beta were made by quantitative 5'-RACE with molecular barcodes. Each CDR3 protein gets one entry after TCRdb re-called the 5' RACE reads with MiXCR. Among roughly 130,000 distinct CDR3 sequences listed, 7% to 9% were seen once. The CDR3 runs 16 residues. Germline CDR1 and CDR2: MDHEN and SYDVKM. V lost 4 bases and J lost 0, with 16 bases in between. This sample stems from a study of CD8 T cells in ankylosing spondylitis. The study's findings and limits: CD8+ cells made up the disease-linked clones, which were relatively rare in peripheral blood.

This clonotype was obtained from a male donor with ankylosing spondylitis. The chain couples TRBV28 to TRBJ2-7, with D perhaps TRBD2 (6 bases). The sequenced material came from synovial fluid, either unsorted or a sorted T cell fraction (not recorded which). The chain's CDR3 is CASSSPSGVPSYEQYF. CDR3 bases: TGTGCCAGCAGTTCCCCCTCGGGGGTTCCCTCCTACGAGCAGTACTTC.